This TCR beta chain was captured in a study of T cells in localized non-small cell lung cancer. Findings and limits, study-wide: Increased T cell density in blood showed an association with longer overall survival. T cell clonality was highest in uninvolved adjacent lung, above tumor.

Profiling relied on immunoSEQ multiplex PCR, and the TCRdb table lists in-frame clones only, not all of them. The sample includes 25,000 to 35,000 clones, roughly 87% seen only once; the top ten take under 5%. Worth noting for this clone: Antigen unknown.

Germline V lookup: CDR1 LNHNV, CDR2 YYDKDF (reference sequence). The V and J ends lost 1 base and 6 bases, in that order; junction bases with no gene match: 5. The CDR3 sequence is 15 residues long. The TCR comes from a woman aged 35 to 69 with stage III lung adenocarcinoma. J is TRBJ2-1 and V is TRBV15; 8 bases match TRBD2. Specimen: peripheral blood mononuclear cells, collected before any cancer treatment. The CDR3 here is CATSRAAGEGNEQFF. The DNA of the CDR3 is TGTGCCACCAGCAGAGCAGCGGGAGAGGGCAATGAGCAGTTCTTC. Drawing the rest from reference TRBV15 and TRBJ2-1, the complete variable domain is DAMVIQNPRYQVTQFGKPVTLSCSQTLNHNVMYWYQQKSSQAPKLLFHYYDKDFNNEADTPDNFQSRRPNTSFCFLDIRSPGLGDTAMYLCATSRAAGEGNEQFFGPGTRLTVL.